Listed here are 3 T cell receptor beta chains from one sample, sequenced in a study of blood T cells in healthy people across ages. A second 7 to 11 cycle PCR used barcoded and J-beta primers. TCRdb reprocessed the 5' RACE reads with MiXCR, giving one entry per CDR3 protein. The table lists more than 550,000 distinct CDR3 sequences, over 20% of them singletons. Material: blood. The receptors shown here come from a man aged 65 to 85 in good health.

V and J are TRBV12-3 or TRBV12-4 and TRBJ1-2; the match to TRBD1 covers 7 bases. After removal of 6 bases from V and 8 bases from J, the junction contained 12 bases not matched to a gene. The CDR3 consists of 14 residues. The CDR3 sequence: CASRPNRQGVGYTF. CDR3 DNA: TGTGCCAGCAGACCCAATAGGCAGGGGGTGGGCTACACCTTC.

The gene calls are TRBV20-1 and TRBJ2-3; TRBD2 might be the D (6 bases). Per the germline V gene, CDR1 is DFQATT and CDR2 is SNEGSKA (reference sequence). The CDR3 is made up of 14 amino acids. With 6 bases removed from V and 1 base from J, the gap between germline ends came to 14 bases. CDR3 residues: CSAPASARTDTQYF. The DNA of the CDR3 is TGCAGTGCGCCTGCTAGCGCCCGCACAGATACGCAGTATTTT.

This clonotype was detected a few times. V usage is TRBV3-1 and J usage is TRBJ2-1; D may be TRBD1 or TRBD2 (5 bases each). CDR1 and CDR2 (germline): LGHDT, YNNKEL (reference sequence). Trimming shortened V by 0 bases and J by 7 bases, and 16 bases separated the two germline ends. This CDR3 has 16 residues. CDR3 nucleotide sequence: TGTGCCAGCAGCCAAGATACCGGGGCCCGGTGGAATGAGCAGTTCTTC. Protein sequence: CASSQDTGARWNEQFF.